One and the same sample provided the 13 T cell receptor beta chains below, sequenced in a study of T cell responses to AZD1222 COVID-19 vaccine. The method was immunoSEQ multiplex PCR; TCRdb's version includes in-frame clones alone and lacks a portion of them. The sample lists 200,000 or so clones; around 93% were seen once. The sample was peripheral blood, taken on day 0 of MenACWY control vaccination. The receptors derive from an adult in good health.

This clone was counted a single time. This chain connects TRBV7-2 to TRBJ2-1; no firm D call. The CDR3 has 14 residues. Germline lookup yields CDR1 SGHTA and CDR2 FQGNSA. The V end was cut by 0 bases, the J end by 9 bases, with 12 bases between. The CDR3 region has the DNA TGTGCCAGCAGCTTAGCCACAGCATTGACTGAGCAGTTCTTC. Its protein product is CASSLATALTEQFF.

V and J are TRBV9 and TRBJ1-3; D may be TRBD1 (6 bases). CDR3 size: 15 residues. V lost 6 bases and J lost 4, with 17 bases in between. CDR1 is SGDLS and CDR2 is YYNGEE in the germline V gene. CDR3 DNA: TGTGCCAGCAACCCCGGGGGGGGGCCCGGAAACACCATATATTTT. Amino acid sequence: CASNPGGGPGNTIYF.

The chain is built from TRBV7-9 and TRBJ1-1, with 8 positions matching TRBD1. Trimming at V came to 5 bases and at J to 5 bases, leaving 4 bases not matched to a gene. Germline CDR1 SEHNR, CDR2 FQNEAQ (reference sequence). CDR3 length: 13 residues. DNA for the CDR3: TGTGCCAGCAGCCTGACAGGGGTGACTGAAGCTTTCTTT. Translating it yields CASSLTGVTEAFF.

CDR3 residues: CSVALGDANEKLFF. The CDR3 nucleotides read TGCAGCGTCGCCCTCGGGGATGCTAATGAAAAACTGTTTTTT. The chain uses TRBV29-1 and TRBJ1-4; D gene uncertain. Germline values: CDR1 SQVTM, CDR2 ANQGSEA. The CDR3 is made up of 14 amino acids. V gave up 6 bases and J gave up 3 bases, with 14 bases separating them.

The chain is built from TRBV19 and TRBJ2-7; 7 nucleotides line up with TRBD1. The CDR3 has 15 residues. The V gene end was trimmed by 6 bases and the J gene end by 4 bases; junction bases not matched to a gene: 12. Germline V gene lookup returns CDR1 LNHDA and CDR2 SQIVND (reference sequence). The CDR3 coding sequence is TGTGCCAGTAGCCAAGAAGGGGGCGGTCGGTACGAGCAGTACTTC. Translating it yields CASSQEGGGRYEQYF.

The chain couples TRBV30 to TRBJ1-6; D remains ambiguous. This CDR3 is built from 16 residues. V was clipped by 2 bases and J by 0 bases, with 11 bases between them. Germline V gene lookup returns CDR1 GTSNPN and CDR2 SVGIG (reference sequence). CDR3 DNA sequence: TGTGCCTGGAGTAAGCCTATGAGCTCCTATAATTCACCCCTCCACTTT. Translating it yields CAWSKPMSSYNSPLHF.

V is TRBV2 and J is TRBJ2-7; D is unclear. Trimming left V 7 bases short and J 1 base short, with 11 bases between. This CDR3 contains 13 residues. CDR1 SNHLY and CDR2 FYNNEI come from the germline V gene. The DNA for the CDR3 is TGTGCCAGCAAAAGGGCCCCGTCCTACGAGCAGTACTTC. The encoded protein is CASKRAPSYEQYF.

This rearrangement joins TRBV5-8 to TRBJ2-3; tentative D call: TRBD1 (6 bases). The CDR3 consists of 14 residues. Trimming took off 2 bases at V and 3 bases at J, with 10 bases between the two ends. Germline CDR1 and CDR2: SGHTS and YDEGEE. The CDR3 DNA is TGTGCCAGCAGCTTAAGGGGGTTGACAGATACGCAGTATTTT. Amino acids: CASSLRGLTDTQYF.

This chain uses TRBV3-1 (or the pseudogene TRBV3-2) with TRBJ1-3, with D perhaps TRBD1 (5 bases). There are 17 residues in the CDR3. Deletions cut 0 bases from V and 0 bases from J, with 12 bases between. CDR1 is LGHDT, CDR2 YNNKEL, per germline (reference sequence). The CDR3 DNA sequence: TGTGCCAGCAGCCAAGACCCCCAGGGCATCTCTGGAAACACCATATATTTT. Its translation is CASSQDPQGISGNTIYF.

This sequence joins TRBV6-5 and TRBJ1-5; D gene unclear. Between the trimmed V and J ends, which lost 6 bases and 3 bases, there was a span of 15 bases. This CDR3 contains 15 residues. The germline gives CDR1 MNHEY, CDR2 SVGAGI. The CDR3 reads CASRGYTDSNQPQHF. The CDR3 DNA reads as TGTGCCAGCAGGGGCTATACAGACTCCAATCAGCCCCAGCATTTT.

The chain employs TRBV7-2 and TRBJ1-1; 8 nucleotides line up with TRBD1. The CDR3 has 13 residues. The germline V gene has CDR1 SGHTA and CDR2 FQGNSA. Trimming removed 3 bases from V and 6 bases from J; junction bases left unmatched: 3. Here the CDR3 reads CASSFQGAAEAFF. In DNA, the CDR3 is TGTGCCAGCAGCTTTCAGGGGGCCGCTGAAGCTTTCTTT.

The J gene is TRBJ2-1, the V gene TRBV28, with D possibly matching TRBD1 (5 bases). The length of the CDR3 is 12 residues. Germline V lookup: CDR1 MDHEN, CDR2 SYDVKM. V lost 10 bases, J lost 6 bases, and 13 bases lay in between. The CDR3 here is CATDRATNEQFF. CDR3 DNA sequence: TGTGCCACCGACAGAGCCACCAATGAGCAGTTCTTC.

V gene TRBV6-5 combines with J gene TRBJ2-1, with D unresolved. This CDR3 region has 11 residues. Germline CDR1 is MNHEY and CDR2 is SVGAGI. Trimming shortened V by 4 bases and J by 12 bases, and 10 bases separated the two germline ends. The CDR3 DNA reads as TGTGCCAGCAGTTTTGGTATGCGGCAGTTCTTC. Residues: CASSFGMRQFF.